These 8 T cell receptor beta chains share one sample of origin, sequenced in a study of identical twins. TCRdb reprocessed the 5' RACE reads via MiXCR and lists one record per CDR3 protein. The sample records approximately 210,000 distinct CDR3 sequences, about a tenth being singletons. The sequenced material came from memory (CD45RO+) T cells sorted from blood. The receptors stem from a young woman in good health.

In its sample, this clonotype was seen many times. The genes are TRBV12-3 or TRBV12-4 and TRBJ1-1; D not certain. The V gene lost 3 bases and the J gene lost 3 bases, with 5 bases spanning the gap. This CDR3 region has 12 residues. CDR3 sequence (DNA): TGTGCCAGCAGTTTTGGGTACACTGAAGCTTTCTTT. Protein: CASSFGYTEAFF.

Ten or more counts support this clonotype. CDR3 protein: CATSGGKTRNIQYF. CDR3 DNA sequence: TGTGCCACCAGTGGGGGCAAGACTAGAAACATTCAGTACTTC. This chain connects TRBV24-1 to TRBJ2-4; tentatively, D is TRBD2 (6 bases). Germline V gene lookup returns CDR1 KGHDR and CDR2 SFDVKD. Trimming shortened V by 5 bases and J by 6 bases, and 13 bases separated the two germline ends. The length of the CDR3 is 14 residues.

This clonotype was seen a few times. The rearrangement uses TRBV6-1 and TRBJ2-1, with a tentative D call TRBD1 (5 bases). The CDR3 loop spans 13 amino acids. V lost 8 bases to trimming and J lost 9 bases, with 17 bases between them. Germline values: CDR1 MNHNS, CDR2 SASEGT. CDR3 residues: CASAPRVMSEQFF. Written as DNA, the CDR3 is TGTGCCAGCGCTCCCAGGGTTATGAGTGAGCAGTTCTTC.

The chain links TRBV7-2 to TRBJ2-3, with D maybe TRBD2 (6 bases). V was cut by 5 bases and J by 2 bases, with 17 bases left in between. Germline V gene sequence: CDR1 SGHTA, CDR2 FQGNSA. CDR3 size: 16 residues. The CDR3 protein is CASSLRLGGNTDTQYF. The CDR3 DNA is TGTGCCAGCAGCCTCAGGCTGGGGGGTAACACAGATACGCAGTATTTT.

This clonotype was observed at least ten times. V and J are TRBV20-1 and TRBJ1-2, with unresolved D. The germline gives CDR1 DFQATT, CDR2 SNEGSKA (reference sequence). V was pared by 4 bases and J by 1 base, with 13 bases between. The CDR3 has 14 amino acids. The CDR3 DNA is TGCAGTGCTACCCTCGGACGGGTTAACTATGGCTACACCTTC. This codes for CSATLGRVNYGYTF.

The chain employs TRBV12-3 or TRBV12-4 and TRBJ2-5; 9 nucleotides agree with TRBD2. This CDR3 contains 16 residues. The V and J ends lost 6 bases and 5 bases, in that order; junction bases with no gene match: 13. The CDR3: CASSSAGGGGGETQYF. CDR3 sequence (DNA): TGTGCCAGCAGCTCGGCAGGCGGGGGGGGCGGGGAGACCCAGTACTTC.

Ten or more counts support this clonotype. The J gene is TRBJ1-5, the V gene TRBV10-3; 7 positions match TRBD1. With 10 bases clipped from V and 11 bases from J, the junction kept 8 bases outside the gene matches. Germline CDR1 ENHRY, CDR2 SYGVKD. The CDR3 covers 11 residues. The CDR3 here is CATSGGETQHF. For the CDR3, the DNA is TGTGCCACCTCAGGGGGGGAGACCCAGCATTTT.

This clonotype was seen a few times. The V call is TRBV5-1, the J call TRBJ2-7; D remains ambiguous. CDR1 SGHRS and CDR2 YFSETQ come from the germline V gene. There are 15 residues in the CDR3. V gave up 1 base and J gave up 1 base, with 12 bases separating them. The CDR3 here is CASSLTGSLSYEQYF. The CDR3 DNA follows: TGCGCCAGCAGCTTGACGGGTTCCCTATCCTACGAGCAGTACTTC.